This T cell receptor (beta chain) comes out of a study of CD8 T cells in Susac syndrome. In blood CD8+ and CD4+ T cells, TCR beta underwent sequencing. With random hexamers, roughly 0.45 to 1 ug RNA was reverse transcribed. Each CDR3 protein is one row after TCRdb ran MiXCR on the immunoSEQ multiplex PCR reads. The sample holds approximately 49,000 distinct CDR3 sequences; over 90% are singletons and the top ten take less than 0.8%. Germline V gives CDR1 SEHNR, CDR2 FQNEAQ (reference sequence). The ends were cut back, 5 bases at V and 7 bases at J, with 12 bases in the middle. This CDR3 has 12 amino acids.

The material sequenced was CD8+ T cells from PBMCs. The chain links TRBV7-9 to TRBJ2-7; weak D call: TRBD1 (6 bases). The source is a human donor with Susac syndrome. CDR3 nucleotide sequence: TGTGCCAGCAGCCTGGACAGACAAGAGCAGTACTTC. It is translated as CASSLDRQEQYF.